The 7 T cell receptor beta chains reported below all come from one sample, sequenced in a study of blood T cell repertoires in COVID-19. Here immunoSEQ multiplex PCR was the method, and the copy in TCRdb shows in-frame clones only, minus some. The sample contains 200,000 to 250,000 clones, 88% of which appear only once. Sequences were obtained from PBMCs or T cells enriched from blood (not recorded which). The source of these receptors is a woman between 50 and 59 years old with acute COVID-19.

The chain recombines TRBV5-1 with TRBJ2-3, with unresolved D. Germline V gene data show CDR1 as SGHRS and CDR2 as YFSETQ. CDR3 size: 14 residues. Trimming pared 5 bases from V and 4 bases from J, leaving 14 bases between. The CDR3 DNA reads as TGCGCCAGCAGGGTGGTCTTGGCTTCAGATACGCAGTATTTT. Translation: CASRVVLASDTQYF.

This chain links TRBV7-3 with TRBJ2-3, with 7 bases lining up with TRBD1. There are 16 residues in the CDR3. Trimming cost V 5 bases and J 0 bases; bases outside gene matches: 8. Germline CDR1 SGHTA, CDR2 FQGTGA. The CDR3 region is CASSIRQGRSTDTQYF. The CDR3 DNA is TGTGCCAGCAGCATCCGACAGGGCCGGAGCACAGATACGCAGTATTTT.

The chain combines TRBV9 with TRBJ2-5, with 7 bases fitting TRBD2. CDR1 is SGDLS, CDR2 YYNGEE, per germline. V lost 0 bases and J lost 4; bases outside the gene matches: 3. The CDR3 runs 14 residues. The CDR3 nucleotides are TGTGCCAGCAGCGTAGGCGGGAGCGCAGAGACCCAGTACTTC. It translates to CASSVGGSAETQYF.

CDR3 sequence (DNA): TGTGCCAGCAGTTACCTCAGCTCCTACAATGAGCAGTTCTTC. It translates to CASSYLSSYNEQFF. The chain is built from TRBV27 and TRBJ2-1; D remains ambiguous. The CDR3 contains 14 residues. V shed 4 bases and J shed 0 bases, with 7 bases lying between them. Germline-derived CDR1 and CDR2 are MNHEY and SMNVEV (reference sequence).

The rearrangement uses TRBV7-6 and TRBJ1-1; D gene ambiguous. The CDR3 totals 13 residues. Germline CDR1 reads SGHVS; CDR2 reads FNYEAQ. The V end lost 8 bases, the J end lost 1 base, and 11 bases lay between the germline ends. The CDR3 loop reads CASRGGSNTEAFF. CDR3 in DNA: TGTGCCAGCCGGGGAGGGTCGAACACTGAAGCTTTCTTT.

The CDR3 DNA sequence: TGCGCCAGCAGAATACGGGACAGGGGGCCCACAGATACGCAGTATTTT. It yields the protein CASRIRDRGPTDTQYF. The chain links TRBV5-1 to TRBJ2-3; 12 nucleotides agree with TRBD1. The ends lost 5 bases at V and 2 bases at J; junction bases unmatched: 6. The germline gives CDR1 SGHRS, CDR2 YFSETQ. The length of the CDR3 is 16 residues. The full variable domain, with the rest looked up from reference TRBV5-1 and TRBJ2-3, is KAGVTQTPRYLIKTRGQQVTLSCSPISGHRSVSWYQQTPGQGLQFLFEYFSETQRNKGNFPGRFSGRQFSNSRSEMNVSTLELGDSALYLCASRIRDRGPTDTQYFGPGTRLTVL.

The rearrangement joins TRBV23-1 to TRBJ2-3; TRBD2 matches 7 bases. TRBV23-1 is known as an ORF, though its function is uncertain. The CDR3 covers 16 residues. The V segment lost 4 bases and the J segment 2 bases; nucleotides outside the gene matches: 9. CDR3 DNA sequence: TGCGCCAGCAGTCTTATCGGGACTAACCCCACAGATACGCAGTATTTT. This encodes CASSLIGTNPTDTQYF.